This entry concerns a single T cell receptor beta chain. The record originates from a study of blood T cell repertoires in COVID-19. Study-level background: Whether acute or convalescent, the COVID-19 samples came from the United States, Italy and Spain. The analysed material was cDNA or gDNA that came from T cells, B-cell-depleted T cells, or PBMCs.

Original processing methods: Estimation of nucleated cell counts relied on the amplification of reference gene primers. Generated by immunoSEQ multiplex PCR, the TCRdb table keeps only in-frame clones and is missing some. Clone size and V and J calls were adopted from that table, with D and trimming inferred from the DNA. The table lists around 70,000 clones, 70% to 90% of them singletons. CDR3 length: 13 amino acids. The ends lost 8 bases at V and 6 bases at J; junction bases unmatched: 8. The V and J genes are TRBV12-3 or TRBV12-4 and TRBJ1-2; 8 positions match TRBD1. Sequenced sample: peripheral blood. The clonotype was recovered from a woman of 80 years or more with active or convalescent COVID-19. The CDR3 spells CASAGQGVDGYTF. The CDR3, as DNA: TGTGCCAGCGCAGGACAGGGTGTCGATGGCTACACCTTC.